These T cell receptor beta chains were read from a single sample in a study of CD8+ T cells in alopecia areata. TCRdb's table, derived via immunoSEQ multiplex PCR, lists solely in-frame clones and lacks some. The sample has about 110,000 clones, 84% seen once; the top ten hold around a quarter. This specimen consisted of CD8+ T cells sorted from blood, obtained at week 24, from a patient treated with tofacitinib. The receptor source for this set is a human donor with alopecia areata. The CDR3 runs from the conserved cysteine through the conserved F or W. The D gene is left open where the match is weak. Expanded clones get a size class; other rows say once, few or many, or leave the size out.

j_gene | v_gene | d_gene | abundance | CDR3nt | CDR3aa
TRBJ1-5 | TRBV4-3 | - | - | TGCGCCAGCAGCCACCCCGAGGGGGGGGACAATCAGCCCCAGCATTTT | CASSHPEGGDNQPQHF
TRBJ1-2 | TRBV13 | - | once | TGTGCCAGCAGCTTATTCCAGGGGAACTATGGCTACACCTTC | CASSLFQGNYGYTF
TRBJ2-5 | TRBV7-2 | TRBD2 | - | TGTGCCAGCAGCGTCGCGGGGGGGCCGGGGCAAGAGACCCAGTACTTC | CASSVAGGPGQETQYF
TRBJ1-1 | TRBV5-1 | TRBD1 | - | TGCGCCAGCGGACTGACAGGGAGGACTGAAGCTTTCTTT | CASGLTGRTEAFF
TRBJ1-2 | TRBV7-3 | - | - | TGTGCCAGCAGCTCCGGTGAATTTACTGGCTACACCTTC | CASSSGEFTGYTF
TRBJ2-1 | TRBV29-1 | TRBD2 | - | TGCAGCGTTGAACAGCGGGGGGGCCGGGATGAGCAGTTCTTC | CSVEQRGGRDEQFF
TRBJ2-2 | TRBV29-1 | - | once | TGCAGCGTTTTCAGCTACACCGGGGAGCTGTTTTTT | CSVFSYTGELFF
TRBJ2-7 | TRBV2 | TRBD2 | - | TGTGCCAGCAGTGAGAGGCCCTTCAGCGGGGGGGAGGACGAGCAGTACTTC | CASSERPFSGGEDEQYF
TRBJ2-3 | TRBV27 | - | - | TGTGCCAGCAGTTTAGCCCTACATAGCACAGATACGCAGTATTTT | CASSLALHSTDTQYF
TRBJ2-7 | TRBV5-6 | TRBD1 | - | TGTGCCAGCAGCTTGTACGTCTCAGGCAGGGGGCAACCCTGGGAGCAGTACTTC | CASSLYVSGRGQPWEQYF
TRBJ2-3 | TRBV19 | - | few | TGTGCCAGTAGTATTGACAGGTCGAGCGACACGCAGTATTTT | CASSIDRSSDTQYF
TRBJ1-1 | TRBV5-1 | - | - | TGCGCCAGCAGCTTGTATTACAGATTGAACACTGAAGCTTTCTTT | CASSLYYRLNTEAFF
TRBJ2-7 | TRBV7-8 | - | - | TGTGCCAGCAGCTTGGCCTCGGACGAGCAGTACTTC | CASSLASDEQYF
TRBJ2-5 | TRBV28 | TRBD2 | many | TGTGCCAGCAGTTTATATACGGCTAGCGGGGAGGAGACCCAGTACTTC | CASSLYTASGEETQYF
TRBJ2-3 | TRBV23-1 | TRBD2 | - | TGCGCCAGCAGTCAACCCCGTAATCTATGGACTAGCGGGAACACAGATACGCAGTATTTT | CASSQPRNLWTSGNTDTQYF
TRBJ2-4 | TRBV5-5 | - | - | TGTGCCAGCAGCGCGACAGGGGAGGGAAACATTCAGTACTTC | CASSATGEGNIQYF
TRBJ2-2 | TRBV6-5 | - | - | TGTGCCAGCTCCTTTGACACCGGGGAGCTGTTTTTT | CASSFDTGELFF
TRBJ2-5 | TRBV11-2 | - | few | TGTGCCAGCAGCTTAGGAGGGTTTAGCCGCCGGGAGACCCAGTACTTC | CASSLGGFSRRETQYF
TRBJ1-3 | TRBV19 | - | - | TGTGCCACTACCGGCTCTGGAAACACCATATATTTT | CATTGSGNTIYF
TRBJ2-7 | TRBV29-1 | TRBD1 | - | TGCAGCGTGCCGGGACAGGGCTACGAGCAGTACTTC | CSVPGQGYEQYF
TRBJ2-7 | TRBV5-1 | TRBD1 | - | TGCGCCAGCAGCGATACAGGGGGCGCCTCCTACGAGCAGTACTTC | CASSDTGGASYEQYF
TRBJ1-2 | TRBV6-6 | - | - | TGTGCCAGCAGTGAGAATGGCAATGGCTATGGCTACACCTTC | CASSENGNGYGYTF
TRBJ2-7 | TRBV10-3 | - | - | TGTGCCATCAGTGAGGCTCAGAACTACGAGCAGTACTTC | CAISEAQNYEQYF
TRBJ2-1 | TRBV10-3 | TRBD1 | once | TGTGCCATCAGTGAGCCGGACAGGGAGTGGCAGTTCTTC | CAISEPDREWQFF
TRBJ1-2 | TRBV27 | TRBD1 | - | TGTGCCAGCAGTAAACAGGGGGGGTACTATGGCTACACCTTC | CASSKQGGYYGYTF
TRBJ2-7 | TRBV5-8 | - | - | TGTGCCAGCAGCTGGGGCGGCCGTTTCTACGAGCAGTACTTC | CASSWGGRFYEQYF
TRBJ2-7 | TRBV4-3 | - | - | TGCGCCAGCAGCCAAGGTCCCGGCAGGGTTCTCTCCTACGAGCAGTACTTC | CASSQGPGRVLSYEQYF
TRBJ2-3 | TRBV2 | - | - | TGTGCCAGCATATTGTATAGACAGAGCACAGATACGCAGTATTTT | CASILYRQSTDTQYF
TRBJ2-1 | TRBV7-9 | TRBD2 | - | TGTGCCAGCAGAGTAGCGGGGGGTTCCTACAATGAGCAGTTCTTC | CASRVAGGSYNEQFF
TRBJ2-5 | TRBV7-9 | - | - | TGTGCCAGCAGCTTAAGGACAGAACCTCAAGAGACCCAGTACTTC | CASSLRTEPQETQYF
TRBJ2-3 | TRBV11-2 | TRBD2 | - | TGTGCCACCTACGGGGGGGATAGCACAGATACGCAGTATTTT | CATYGGDSTDTQYF
TRBJ2-4 | TRBV6-5 | - | - | TGTGCCAGCAGACAGTCGAACATTCAGTACTTC | CASRQSNIQYF
TRBJ2-1 | TRBV6-6 | - | once | TGTGCCAGCAGGGTAGCCCGTGAGCAGTTCTTC | CASRVAREQFF
TRBJ2-1 | TRBV29-1 | - | - | TGCAGCGCCGGAGGGGGGATAGCCAGCTCGTGGGAGCAGTTCTTC | CSAGGGIASSWEQFF
TRBJ2-4 | TRBV19 | - | - | TGTGCCAGTAGGCTAGACTCTCGGGGGATTCAGTACTTC | CASRLDSRGIQYF
TRBJ2-7 | TRBV6-5 | - | - | TGTGCCAGCAGTAAGTCTCCGGGGGCCAACTACGAGCAGTACTTC | CASSKSPGANYEQYF
TRBJ1-1 | TRBV7-9 | - | few | TGTGCCAGCAGCCCGCCGCCTCGTGGGGACACTGAAGCTTTCTTT | CASSPPPRGDTEAFF
TRBJ2-1 | TRBV5-6 | - | - | TGTGCCAGTGGGGTCGACGCCCATTACAATGAGCAGTTCTTC | CASGVDAHYNEQFF
TRBJ2-3 | TRBV11-3 | TRBD2 | - | TGTGCCAGCAGCAAAGCGGGGGGGCCGGTCTACACAGATACGCAGTATTTT | CASSKAGGPVYTDTQYF
TRBJ2-5 | TRBV6-6 | TRBD1 | - | TGTGCCAGCACCGCCCTGGACAGGGTTCGCTGGGAGACCCAGTACTTC | CASTALDRVRWETQYF
TRBJ2-1 | TRBV2 | - | few | TGTGCCAGCCGGACTGTCTCCTACAATGAGCAGTTCTTC | CASRTVSYNEQFF
TRBJ2-6 | TRBV4-1 | - | - | TGCGCCAGCAGTTTCTCTGGGGCCAACGTCCTGACTTTC | CASSFSGANVLTF
TRBJ2-7 | TRBV27 | - | - | TGTGCCAGCAGTTTACCATACGAGCAGTACTTC | CASSLPYEQYF
TRBJ2-4 | TRBV4-2 | - | once | TGTGCCAGCAGCCAGGAATCAGGTTTAGCCAAAAACATTCAGTACTTC | CASSQESGLAKNIQYF